The T cell receptor beta chain described here comes from a study of regulatory and conventional T cells in RAG deficiency. General study points: Omenn patients showed >90% Treg-Tconv overlap and shorter CDR3 lengths. Omenn syndrome and CID/AS patients had around 100-fold fewer unique Treg TCR beta sequences, versus around 10-fold elsewhere. Shannon entropy fell and Simpson indices rose in RAG-deficient patients.

Comment on this clone: What it binds is unknown.

The method was immunoSEQ multiplex PCR; TCRdb's version includes in-frame clones alone and lacks a portion of them. The sample contains 20,000 to 25,000 clones, 95% to 96% of which appear only once. Germline CDR1 reads SGHNT; CDR2 reads YYREEE (reference sequence). V was clipped by 3 bases and J by 3 bases, with 15 bases between them. The CDR3 is 15 amino acids. Conventional CD4+ T cells were sorted from blood as CD25-low CD127-high cells. This sample also appeared in a second study, on regulatory T cells. Turning to that study: The primer mix had 52 TRBV and 13 TRBJ primers.

The chain employs TRBV5-4 and TRBJ1-1; D is unresolved. The sample consisted of CD25- CD4+ T cells sorted from blood. The receptor was isolated from a human donor in good health. CDR3 coding DNA: TGTGCCAGCAGCTACAAGACGGGGAGCCACACTGAAGCTTTCTTT. Protein: CASSYKTGSHTEAFF.